This paragraph reports one T cell receptor beta chain. Antigen: not known. Germline V gene sequence: CDR1 DFQATT, CDR2 SNEGSKA (reference sequence). V gave up 3 bases and J gave up 4 bases, with 7 bases separating them. The CDR3 has 11 residues. This entry comes from a study of regulatory T cells. The PCR used 52 TRBV and 13 TRBJ primers. Using immunoSEQ multiplex PCR, the repertoire was profiled, and TCRdb retains in-frame clones only, with some absent. Of about 35,000 clones listed, about 91% are singletons. General observations from the study: In CD3G-deficient patients, conventional CD4+ T cells were enriched for hydrophobic CDR3 residues at positions 6 and 7.

Sequencing was carried out using conventional CD4+ T cells sorted from blood. The gene calls are TRBV20-1 and TRBJ2-7; the D is unclear. The origin of this receptor is a person aged 18 to 30 with CD3G deficiency. The CDR3 loop reads CSASNSYEQYF. CDR3 nucleotide sequence: TGCAGTGCTAGTAACAGTTACGAGCAGTACTTC.